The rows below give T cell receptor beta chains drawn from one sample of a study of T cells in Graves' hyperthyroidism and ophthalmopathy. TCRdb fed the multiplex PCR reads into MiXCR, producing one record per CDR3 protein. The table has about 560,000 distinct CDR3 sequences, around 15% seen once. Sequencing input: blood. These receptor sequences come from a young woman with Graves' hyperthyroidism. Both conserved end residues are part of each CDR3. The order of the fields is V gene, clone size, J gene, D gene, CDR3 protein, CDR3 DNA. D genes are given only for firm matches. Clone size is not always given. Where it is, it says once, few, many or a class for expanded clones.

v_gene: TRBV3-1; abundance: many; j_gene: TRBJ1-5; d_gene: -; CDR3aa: CASSQGGVSNQPQHF; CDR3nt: TGTGCCAGCAGCCAGGGGGGGGTTAGCAATCAGCCCCAGCATTTT
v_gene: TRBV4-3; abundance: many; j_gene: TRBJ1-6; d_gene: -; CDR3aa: CASSHPGVSPLHF; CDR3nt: TGCGCCAGCAGCCATCCAGGGGTATCACCCCTCCACTTT
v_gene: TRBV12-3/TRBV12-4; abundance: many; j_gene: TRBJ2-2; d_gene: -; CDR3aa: CASSLRPLGNGELFF; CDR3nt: TGTGCCAGCAGTTTACGGCCCCTAGGAAACGGGGAGCTGTTTTTT
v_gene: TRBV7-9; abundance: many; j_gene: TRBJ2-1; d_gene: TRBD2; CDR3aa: CASNQQGAGGPEEQFF; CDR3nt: TGTGCCAGCAACCAACAAGGGGCGGGGGGGCCTGAAGAGCAGTTCTTC
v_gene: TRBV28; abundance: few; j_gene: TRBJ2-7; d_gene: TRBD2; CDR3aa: CASSLSIVWSPGLAEGSSSYEQYF; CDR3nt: TGTGCCAGCAGTTTATCCATCGTATGGAGTCCGGGACTAGCAGAGGGTTCGAGCTCCTACGAGCAGTACTTC
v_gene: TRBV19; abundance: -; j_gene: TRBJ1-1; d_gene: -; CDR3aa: CASSIIVGRGMNTEAFF; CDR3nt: TGTGCCAGTAGTATTATTGTGGGCAGGGGAATGAACACTGAAGCTTTCTTT
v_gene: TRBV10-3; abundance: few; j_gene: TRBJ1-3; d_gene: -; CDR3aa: CAIADSHSGNTIYF; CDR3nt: TGTGCCATCGCGGACAGCCACTCTGGAAACACCATATATTTT
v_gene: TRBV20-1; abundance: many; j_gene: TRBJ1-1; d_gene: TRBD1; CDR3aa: CSARRRGQANTEAFF; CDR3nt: TGCAGTGCTAGACGTCGGGGACAGGCAAACACTGAAGCTTTCTTT
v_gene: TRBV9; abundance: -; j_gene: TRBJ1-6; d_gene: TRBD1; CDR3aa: CASSGQGHNSPLHF; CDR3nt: TGTGCCAGCAGCGGACAGGGTCATAATTCACCCCTCCACTTT
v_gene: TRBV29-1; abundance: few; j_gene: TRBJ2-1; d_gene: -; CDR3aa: CSVDWDEQFF; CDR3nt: TGCAGCGTGGATTGGGATGAGCAGTTCTTC